This TCR beta chain stems from a study of blood T cell repertoires in COVID-19. Study background: Material from acute and convalescent COVID-19 was sourced from the United States, Italy and Spain. Nucleic acid was either cDNA or gDNA, and it came from T cells, B-cell-depleted T cells, or PBMCs.

The authors' processing: Reference gene primer amplification gave estimated nucleated cell counts. Profiled with immunoSEQ multiplex PCR; TCRdb holds only in-frame clones, not every one. That table furnishes V, J and clone size, whereas the DNA furnished D and trimming. Here the sample spans approximately 30,000 clones, roughly 88% being singletons. V gave up 8 bases and J gave up 5 bases; unmatched junction bases: 7. This CDR3 contains 14 residues. The germline V gene has CDR1 SEHNR and CDR2 FQNEAQ (reference sequence). Specimen: peripheral blood. The genes are TRBV7-9 and TRBJ1-1; 11 bases map to TRBD1. This TCR came from a man between 65 and 85 years old with active or convalescent COVID-19. CDR3 sequence reads: CASFLGQGATEAFF. Here the CDR3 DNA reads TGTGCCAGCTTCCTAGGACAGGGGGCGACTGAAGCTTTCTTT.